This T cell receptor beta chain was obtained from a study of cytomegalovirus exposure and HLA in healthy donors. The donors were members of the validation cohort, which comprised 120 subjects and was separate from the first cohort of 666 subjects. Overall study results and limits: Researchers catalogued approximately 160 TCR beta chains as cytomegalovirus-associated. Researchers reported that a few CMV-associated chains were confirmed in vitro as CMV antigen-specific.

Assay: immunoSEQ multiplex PCR; the TCRdb copy retains only in-frame clones and omits some. The sample has fewer than 130,000 clones; 88% are singletons. On this clone: The antigen remains unidentified.

This clonotype was sampled from a woman aged 30 to 39 in good health and CMV-seropositive. Sequenced sample: PBMCs.

Here the CDR3 DNA reads TGCGCCAGCAGCTTGGCCCCAGGGGAGACCCAGTACTTC. Protein product: CASSLAPGETQYF. The chain combines TRBV5-1 with TRBJ2-5; perhaps TRBD1 as D (5 bases). Trimming removed 0 bases from V and 5 bases from J, with 8 bases in between. The germline V gene has CDR1 SGHRS and CDR2 YFSETQ. The CDR3 is 13 amino acids.